This T cell receptor beta chain was captured in a study of blood T cell repertoires in COVID-19. This clone was recorded only once. The germline V gene encodes CDR1 SGHRS and CDR2 YFSETQ. The CDR3 length is 15 residues. The V gene end was trimmed by 4 bases and the J gene end by 6 bases; junction bases not matched to a gene: 7. In the authors' methods: For nucleated cells, counts were estimated from reference gene primer amplification. Assay used: immunoSEQ multiplex PCR; TCRdb lists only in-frame clones, some missing. The V and J calls and clone size were taken over from that table, and D and trimming were inferred from the DNA. The sample lists more than 85,000 clones; about 89% were seen once.

The sequencing sample was made of peripheral blood. This TCR was sampled from a human donor in a cohort sampled during active COVID-19. The chain is built from TRBV5-1 and TRBJ1-5; 10 nucleotides match TRBD1. CDR3 in DNA: TGCGCCAGCAGCGAAAGGACAGGGGGAGGTCAGCCCCAGCATTTT. It is translated as CASSERTGGGQPQHF.